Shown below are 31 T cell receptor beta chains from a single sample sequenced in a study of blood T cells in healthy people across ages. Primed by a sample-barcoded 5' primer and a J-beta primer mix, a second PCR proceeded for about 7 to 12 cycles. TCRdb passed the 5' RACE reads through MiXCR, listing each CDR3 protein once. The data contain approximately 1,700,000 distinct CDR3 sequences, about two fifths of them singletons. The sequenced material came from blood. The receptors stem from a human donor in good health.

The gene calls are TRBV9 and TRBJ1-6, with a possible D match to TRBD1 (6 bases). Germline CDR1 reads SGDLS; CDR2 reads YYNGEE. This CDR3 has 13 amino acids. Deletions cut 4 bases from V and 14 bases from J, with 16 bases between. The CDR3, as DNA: TGTGCCAGCAGCCCAGAGGGGGGGGGCACCCTCCACTTT. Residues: CASSPEGGGTLHF.

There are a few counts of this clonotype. CDR3 loop: CASSSLTDRAAGYTF. The CDR3 DNA reads as TGTGCCAGCAGCTCCCTTACAGACAGGGCAGCCGGCTACACCTTC. The chain recombines TRBV5-6 with TRBJ1-2, with 7 bases matching TRBD1. J lost 8 bases, V lost 3 bases, and 13 bases had no gene match. The germline gives CDR1 SGHDT, CDR2 YYEEEE. The CDR3 totals 15 residues.

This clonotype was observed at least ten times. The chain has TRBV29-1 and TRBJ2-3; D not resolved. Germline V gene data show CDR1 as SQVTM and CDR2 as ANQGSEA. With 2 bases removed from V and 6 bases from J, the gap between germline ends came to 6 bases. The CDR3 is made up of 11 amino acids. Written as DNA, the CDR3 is TGCAGCGTTGAATTTGTGGATACGCAGTATTTT. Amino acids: CSVEFVDTQYF.

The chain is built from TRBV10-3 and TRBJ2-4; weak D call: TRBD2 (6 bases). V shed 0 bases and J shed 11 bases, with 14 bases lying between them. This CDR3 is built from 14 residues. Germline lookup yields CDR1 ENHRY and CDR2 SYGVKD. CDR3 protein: CAISESNRRGLQYF. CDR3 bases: TGTGCCATCAGTGAGTCGAATAGGAGGGGCCTTCAGTACTTC.

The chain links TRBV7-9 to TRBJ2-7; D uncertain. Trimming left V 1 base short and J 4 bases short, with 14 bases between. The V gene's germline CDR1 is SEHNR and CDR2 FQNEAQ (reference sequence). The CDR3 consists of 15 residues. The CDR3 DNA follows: TGTGCCAGCAGCTTAGAGGATGGGGAAAAGTACGAGCAGTACTTC. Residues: CASSLEDGEKYEQYF. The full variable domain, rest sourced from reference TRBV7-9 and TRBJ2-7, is DTGVSQNPRHKITKRGQNVTFRCDPISEHNRLYWYRQTLGQGPEFLTYFQNEAQLEKSRLLSDRFSAERPKGSFSTLEIQRTEQGDSAMYLCASSLEDGEKYEQYFGPGTRLTVT.

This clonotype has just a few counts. In nucleotides, the CDR3 is TGTGCCAGCACCCTCAACCCGGGGGCAAGCACAGATACGCAGTATTTT. Its translation: CASTLNPGASTDTQYF. V is TRBV7-2 and J is TRBJ2-3, with D perhaps matching TRBD1 or TRBD2 (6 bases each). Germline V gene data show CDR1 as SGHTA and CDR2 as FQGNSA. This CDR3 spans 16 amino acids. V lost 7 bases and J lost 0, with 17 bases in between. Supplemented by reference TRBV7-2 and TRBJ2-3, the full variable domain reads GAGVSQSPSNKVTEKGKDVELRCDPISGHTALYWYRQSLGQGLEFLIYFQGNSAPDKSGLPSDRFSAERTGGSVSTLTIQRTQQEDSAVYLCASTLNPGASTDTQYFGPGTRLTVL.

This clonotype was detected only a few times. The CDR3 sequence is CASSRAGGRNEQFF. CDR3 coding DNA: TGTGCCAGTTCCCGAGCGGGGGGGAGAAATGAGCAGTTCTTC. This chain connects TRBV7-9 to TRBJ2-1; 10 nucleotides line up with TRBD2. The CDR3 covers 14 residues. After removal of 9 bases from V and 7 bases from J, the junction contained 9 bases not matched to a gene. Germline CDR1 reads SEHNR; CDR2 reads FQNEAQ (reference sequence).

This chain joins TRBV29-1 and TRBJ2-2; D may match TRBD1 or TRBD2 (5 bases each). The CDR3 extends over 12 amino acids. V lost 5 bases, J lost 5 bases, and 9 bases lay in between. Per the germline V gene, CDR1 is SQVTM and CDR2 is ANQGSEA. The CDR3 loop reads CSVTGPTGELFF. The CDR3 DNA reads TGCAGCGTTACGGGGCCTACCGGGGAGCTGTTTTTT.

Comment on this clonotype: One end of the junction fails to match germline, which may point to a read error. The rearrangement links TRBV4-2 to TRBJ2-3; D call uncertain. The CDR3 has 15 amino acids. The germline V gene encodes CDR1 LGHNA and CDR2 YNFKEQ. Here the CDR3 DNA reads TGTGCCGGCAGCCAAGATCTTGTTAGCACAGATACGCAGTATTTT. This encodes CAGSQDLVSTDTQYF.

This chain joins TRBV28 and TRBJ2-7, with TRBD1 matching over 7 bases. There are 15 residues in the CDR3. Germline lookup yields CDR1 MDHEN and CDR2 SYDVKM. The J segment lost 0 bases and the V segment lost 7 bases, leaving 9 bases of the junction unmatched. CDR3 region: CASTLDRDSSYEQYF. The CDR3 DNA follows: TGTGCCAGCACCCTTGACCGGGACAGCTCCTACGAGCAGTACTTC.

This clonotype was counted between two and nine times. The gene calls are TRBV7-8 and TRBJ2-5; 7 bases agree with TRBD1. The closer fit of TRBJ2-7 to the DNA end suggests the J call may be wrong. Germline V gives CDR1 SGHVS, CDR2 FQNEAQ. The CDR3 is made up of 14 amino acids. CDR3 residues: CASSWDRVPYEQYF. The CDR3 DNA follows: TGTGCCAGCAGCTGGGACAGAGTTCCCTACGAGCAGTACTTC.

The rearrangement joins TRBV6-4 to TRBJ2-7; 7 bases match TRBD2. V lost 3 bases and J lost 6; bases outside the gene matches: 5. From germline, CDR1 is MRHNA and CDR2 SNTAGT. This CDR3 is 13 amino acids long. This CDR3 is CASSEGGGSEQYF. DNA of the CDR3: TGTGCCAGCAGTGAGGGGGGAGGGAGCGAGCAGTACTTC.

The CDR3, as DNA: TGTGCCAGCAGCAAAGCACGTACTTCAGGCCGCGAAAAACTGTTTTTT. Its translation is CASSKARTSGREKLFF. The gene calls are TRBV21-1 and TRBJ1-4. TRBV21-1 has pseudogene status. This CDR3 has 16 residues.

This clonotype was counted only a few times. The CDR3 bases are TGTGCCGCAAGCGGTATGCTTTCCTACAATGAGCAGTTCTTC. Its protein product is CAASGMLSYNEQFF. The J gene is TRBJ2-1, the V gene TRBV3-1; D is possibly TRBD2 (5 bases). Trimming shortened V by 11 bases and J by 1 base, and 15 bases separated the two germline ends. The V gene's germline CDR1 is LGHDT and CDR2 YNNKEL (reference sequence). The CDR3 runs 14 residues.

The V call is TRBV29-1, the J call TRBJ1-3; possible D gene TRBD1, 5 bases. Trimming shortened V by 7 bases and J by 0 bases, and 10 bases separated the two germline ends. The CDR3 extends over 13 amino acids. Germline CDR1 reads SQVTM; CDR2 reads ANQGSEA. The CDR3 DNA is TGCAGCGCGACTACAGGCTCTGGAAACACCATATATTTT. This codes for CSATTGSGNTIYF.

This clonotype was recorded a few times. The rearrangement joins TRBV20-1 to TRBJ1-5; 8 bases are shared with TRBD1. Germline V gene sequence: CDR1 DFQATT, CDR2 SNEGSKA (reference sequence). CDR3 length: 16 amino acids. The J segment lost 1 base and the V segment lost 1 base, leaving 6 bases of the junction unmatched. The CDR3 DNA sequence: TGCAGTGCTAGAGGCAGGACAGGGTCGAGCAATCAGCCCCAGCATTTT. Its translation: CSARGRTGSSNQPQHF.

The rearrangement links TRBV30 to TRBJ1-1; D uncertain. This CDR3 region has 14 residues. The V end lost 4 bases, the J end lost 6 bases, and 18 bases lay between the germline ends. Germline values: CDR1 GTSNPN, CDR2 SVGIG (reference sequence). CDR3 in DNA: TGTGCCTGGATCACAACGGCTTCCGGGGCTGAAGCTTTCTTT. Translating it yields CAWITTASGAEAFF.

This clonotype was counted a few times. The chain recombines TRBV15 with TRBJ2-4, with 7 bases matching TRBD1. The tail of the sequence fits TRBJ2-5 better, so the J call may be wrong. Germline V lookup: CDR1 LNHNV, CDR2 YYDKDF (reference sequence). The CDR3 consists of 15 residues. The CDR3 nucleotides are TGTGCCACCAGCAGAGAACGGGACAGTATGGAGACCCAGTACTTC. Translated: CATSRERDSMETQYF.

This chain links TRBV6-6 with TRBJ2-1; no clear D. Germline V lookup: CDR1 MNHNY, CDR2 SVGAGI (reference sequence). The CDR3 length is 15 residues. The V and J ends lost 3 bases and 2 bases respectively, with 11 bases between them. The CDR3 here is CASSYDLPTYNEQFF. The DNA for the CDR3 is TGTGCCAGCAGTTATGACCTTCCTACCTACAATGAGCAGTTCTTC.

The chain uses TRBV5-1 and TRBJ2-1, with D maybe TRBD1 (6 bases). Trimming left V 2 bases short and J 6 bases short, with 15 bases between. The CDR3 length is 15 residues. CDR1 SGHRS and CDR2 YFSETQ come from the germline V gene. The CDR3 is CASSLTQGMVNEQFF. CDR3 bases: TGCGCCAGCAGCTTAACGCAGGGGATGGTCAATGAGCAGTTCTTC. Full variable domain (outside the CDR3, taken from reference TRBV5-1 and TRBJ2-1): KAGVTQTPRYLIKTRGQQVTLSCSPISGHRSVSWYQQTPGQGLQFLFEYFSETQRNKGNFPGRFSGRQFSNSRSEMNVSTLELGDSALYLCASSLTQGMVNEQFFGPGTRLTVL.

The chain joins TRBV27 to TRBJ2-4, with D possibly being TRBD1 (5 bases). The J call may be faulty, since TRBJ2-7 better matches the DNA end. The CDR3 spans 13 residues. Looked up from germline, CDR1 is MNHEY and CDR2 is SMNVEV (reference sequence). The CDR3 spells CASSHKQAYEQYF. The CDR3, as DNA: TGTGCCAGCAGTCACAAACAGGCCTACGAGCAGTACTTC.

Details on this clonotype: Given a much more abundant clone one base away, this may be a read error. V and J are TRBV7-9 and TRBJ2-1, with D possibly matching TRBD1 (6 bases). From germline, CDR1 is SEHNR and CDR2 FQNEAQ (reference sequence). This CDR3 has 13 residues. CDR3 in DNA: TGTGCCAGCAGTCCGACAGGTTACAATGAGCAGGTCTTC. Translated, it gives CASSPTGYNEQVF.

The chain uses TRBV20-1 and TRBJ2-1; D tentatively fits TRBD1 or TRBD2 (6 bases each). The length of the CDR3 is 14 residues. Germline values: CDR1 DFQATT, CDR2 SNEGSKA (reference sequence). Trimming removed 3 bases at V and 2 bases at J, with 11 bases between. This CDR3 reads CSASGGSPYNEQFF. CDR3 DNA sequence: TGCAGTGCTAGCGGGGGCAGCCCCTACAATGAGCAGTTCTTC.

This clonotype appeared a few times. CDR3: CASSFTGSGEGYTF. CDR3 DNA sequence: TGTGCCAGCAGTTTTACAGGTTCGGGTGAAGGCTACACCTTC. V gene TRBV27 combines with J gene TRBJ1-2; tentative D call: TRBD1 (5 bases). With 3 bases removed from V and 8 bases from J, the gap between germline ends came to 16 bases. Germline V gene sequence: CDR1 MNHEY, CDR2 SMNVEV (reference sequence). The CDR3 runs to 14 residues.

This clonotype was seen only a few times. The CDR3 region has the DNA TGTGCCAGCAGTTACGACAGGGTTGCAAACATTCAGTACTTC. It encodes CASSYDRVANIQYF. The V gene is TRBV6-6, the J gene TRBJ2-4; 7 bases are a match to TRBD1. The CDR3 contains 14 residues. The V gene end was trimmed by 2 bases and the J gene end by 6 bases; junction bases not matched to a gene: 4. Germline lookup yields CDR1 MNHNY and CDR2 SVGAGI (reference sequence).

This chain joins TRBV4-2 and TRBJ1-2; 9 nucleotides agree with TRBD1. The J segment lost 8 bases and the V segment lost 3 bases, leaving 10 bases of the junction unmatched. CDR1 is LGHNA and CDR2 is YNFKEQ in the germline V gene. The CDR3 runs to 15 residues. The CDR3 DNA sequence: TGTGCCAGCAGCCAGTTGGAAGGACAGGGGATAGGCTACACCTTC. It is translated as CASSQLEGQGIGYTF.

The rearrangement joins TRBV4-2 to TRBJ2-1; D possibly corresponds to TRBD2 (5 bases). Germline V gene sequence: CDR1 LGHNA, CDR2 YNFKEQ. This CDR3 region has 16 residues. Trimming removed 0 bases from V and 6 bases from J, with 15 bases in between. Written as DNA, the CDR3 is TGTGCCAGCAGCCAAGATAGGGTGCGGGTCGGCAATGAGCAGTTCTTC. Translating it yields CASSQDRVRVGNEQFF.

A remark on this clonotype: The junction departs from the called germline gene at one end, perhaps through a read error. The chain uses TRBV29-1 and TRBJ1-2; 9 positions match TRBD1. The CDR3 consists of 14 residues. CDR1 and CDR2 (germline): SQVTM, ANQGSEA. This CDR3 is CSVEDRGRPYGYTF. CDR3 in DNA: TGCAGCGTGGAAGACAGGGGGAGGCCCTATGGCTACACCTTC. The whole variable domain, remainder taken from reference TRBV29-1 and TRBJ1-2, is SAVISQKPSRDICQRGTSLTIQCQVDSQVTMMFWYRQQPGQSLTLIATANQGSEATYESGFVIDKFPISRPNLTFSTLTVSNMSPEDSSIYLCSVEDRGRPYGYTFGSGTRLTVV.

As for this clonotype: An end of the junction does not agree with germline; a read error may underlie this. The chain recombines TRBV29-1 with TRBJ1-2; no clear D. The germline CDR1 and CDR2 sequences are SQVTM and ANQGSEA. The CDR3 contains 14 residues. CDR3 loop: CSVEMGNFEYGHTF. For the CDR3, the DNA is TGCAGCGTTGAAATGGGGAATTTTGAGTATGGCCACACCTTC.

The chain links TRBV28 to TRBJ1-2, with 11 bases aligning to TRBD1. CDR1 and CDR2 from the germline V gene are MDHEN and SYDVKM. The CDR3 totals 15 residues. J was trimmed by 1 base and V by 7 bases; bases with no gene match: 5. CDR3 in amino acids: CASKGQGAHNYGYTF. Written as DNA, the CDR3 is TGTGCCAGCAAAGGACAGGGGGCGCATAACTATGGCTACACCTTC.

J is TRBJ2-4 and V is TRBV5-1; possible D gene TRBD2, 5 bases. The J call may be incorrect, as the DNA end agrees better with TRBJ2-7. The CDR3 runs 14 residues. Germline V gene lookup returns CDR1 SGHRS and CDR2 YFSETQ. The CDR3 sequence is CASSPGILIYEQYF. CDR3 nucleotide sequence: TGCGCCAGCAGCCCCGGGATCCTAATCTACGAGCAGTACTTC.